Following are 2 T cell receptor beta chains from one sample sequenced in a study of CD8 T cells in ankylosing spondylitis. Study observations and caveats: A motif in TCR beta, a set of roughly 8 highly homologous variants, appeared characteristic of ankylosing spondylitis blood.

TCRdb ran MiXCR on the 5' RACE reads and lists one entry per CDR3 protein. Among about 750,000 distinct CDR3 sequences, roughly 20% were seen once, and the ten largest hold about 19%. Antigen specificity for these receptors is unknown. The sample comprised blood, either unsorted or a sorted T cell fraction (not recorded which). The receptors were sampled from a male donor with ankylosing spondylitis.

This chain links TRBV2 with TRBJ1-6; a weak D match, TRBD1 (6 bases). Trimming cost V 6 bases and J 10 bases, with 16 bases left between them. There are 14 residues in the CDR3. CDR1 and CDR2 from the germline V gene are SNHLY and FYNNEI. CDR3 sequence: CASRGTGIQSPLHF. In DNA, the CDR3 is TGTGCCAGCAGGGGAACAGGGATTCAGTCACCCCTCCACTTT.

A few counts support this clonotype. The chain combines TRBV28 with TRBJ1-4; D gene ambiguous. Trimming took off 2 bases at V and 7 bases at J, with 20 bases between the two ends. The CDR3 sequence is 17 residues long. The germline V gene has CDR1 MDHEN and CDR2 SYDVKM. The DNA for the CDR3 is TGTGCCAGCAGTTTAGATTTAGAGGGATGGGCTAGTGAAAAACTGTTTTTT. As protein: CASSLDLEGWASEKLFF.